A selection of T cell receptor beta chains follows, all from one sample in a study of CD8+ T cells in alopecia areata. Clones were read by immunoSEQ multiplex PCR, and TCRdb kept only the in-frame ones, dropping some. The sample carries some 130,000 clones, about three fifths recorded once. This sample comprised CD4+ T cells sorted from blood, obtained at week 0. The receptors here all came from a human donor with alopecia areata. Each CDR3 is given with its conserved first and last residue. D genes are given only for firm matches. Rows give clone size only sometimes, using once, few, many, or a class for an expanded clone.

d_gene,j_gene,v_gene,abundance,CDR3aa,CDR3nt
-,TRBJ2-1,TRBV7-9,-,CASTLLTGQYNEQFF,TGTGCCAGCACGCTACTCACTGGGCAGTACAATGAGCAGTTCTTC
TRBD2,TRBJ2-5,TRBV5-1,-,CASSLGLAGTEETQYF,TGCGCCAGCAGCTTGGGACTAGCGGGGACCGAAGAGACCCAGTACTTC
-,TRBJ2-2,TRBV19,-,CASSIGVETGELFF,TGTGCCAGTAGTATCGGGGTGGAGACCGGGGAGCTGTTTTTT
-,TRBJ2-5,TRBV7-8,few,CASNYIAIGETQYF,TGTGCCAGCAACTACATAGCTATTGGAGAGACCCAGTACTTC
TRBD1,TRBJ1-5,TRBV7-9,-,CASSGGQGDQPQHF,TGTGCCAGCAGCGGGGGACAGGGAGATCAGCCCCAGCATTTT
TRBD1,TRBJ1-5,TRBV18,-,CASSPLPQTGVQPQHF,TGTGCCAGCTCACCCCTACCCCAGACAGGGGTTCAGCCCCAGCATTTT
-,TRBJ1-2,TRBV30,-,CAWSRFPVSQEGYTF,TGTGCCTGGAGCCGCTTCCCGGTGAGCCAGGAGGGCTACACCTTC
-,TRBJ1-1,TRBV23-1,few,CASMPGGRGTEAFF,TGCGCCAGCATGCCGGGAGGAAGAGGAACTGAAGCTTTCTTT
-,TRBJ2-5,TRBV5-6,-,CASSLKGGETQYF,TGTGCCAGCAGCTTGAAAGGGGGAGAGACCCAGTACTTC
-,TRBJ2-6,TRBV5-4,-,CASSLRDGDSGANVLTF,TGTGCCAGCAGCCTCCGGGACGGAGACTCTGGGGCCAACGTCCTGACTTTC
-,TRBJ2-3,TRBV5-1,few,CASSLDKGLYTQYF,TGCGCCAGCAGCTTGGATAAGGGGCTTTATACGCAGTATTTT